These 16 T cell receptor beta chains came from one sample sequenced in a study of T cells in tumors after PD-1 blockade. TCRdb's table, derived via immunoSEQ multiplex PCR, lists solely in-frame clones and lacks some. The table lists 61,000 or so clones, roughly 77% of them singletons. Sequences were derived from PBMCs, sampled before anti-PD-1 treatment. Receptors originate from a human donor with basal cell carcinoma.

The V gene is TRBV9, the J gene TRBJ1-2; no definite D call. There are 13 residues in the CDR3. V lost 4 bases to trimming and J lost 8 bases, with 15 bases between them. Germline V gene lookup returns CDR1 SGDLS and CDR2 YYNGEE. For the CDR3, the DNA is TGTGCCAGCAGCTCTAGCCTTACGGTCGGCTACACCTTC. Its translation: CASSSSLTVGYTF.

This clone was found a few times. The V call is TRBV3-1 (or the pseudogene TRBV3-2), the J call TRBJ1-3; 9 bases are a match to TRBD1. There are 15 residues in the CDR3. Germline loops: CDR1 LGHDT, CDR2 YNNKEL (reference sequence). J gave up 5 bases and V 1 base, and 3 bases lay outside the gene matches. CDR3 region: CASSQGTGARNTIYF. CDR3 DNA: TGTGCCAGCAGCCAAGGGACAGGGGCGCGAAACACCATATATTTT.

The V gene is TRBV5-6, the J gene TRBJ1-2; TRBD1 matches 7 bases. CDR1 and CDR2 from the germline V gene are SGHDT and YYEEEE. The CDR3 extends over 15 amino acids. V shed 3 bases, J shed 0 bases, and the junction held 5 bases outside the gene matches. CDR3 in DNA: TGTGCCAGCAGCTACCAGGACAGGACTAACTATGGCTACACCTTC. It translates to CASSYQDRTNYGYTF.

This sequence joins TRBV10-3 and TRBJ2-1, with 8 positions matching TRBD1. This CDR3 comprises 14 residues. Germline trimming cut 7 bases from V and 6 bases from J; bases unmatched to any gene: 8. Germline assignment: CDR1 ENHRY and CDR2 SYGVKD. Written as DNA, the CDR3 is TGTGCCATCAATGACAGGGGTGAGAGCAATGAGCAGTTCTTC. It yields the protein CAINDRGESNEQFF.

The CDR3 nucleotides are TGTGCCAGCAGCCAAGTCTCTTGGGACAATGAGCAGTTCTTC. Amino acids: CASSQVSWDNEQFF. J is TRBJ2-1 and V is TRBV3-1 (or the pseudogene TRBV3-2); no clear D gene. The germline V gene encodes CDR1 LGHDT and CDR2 YNNKEL (reference sequence). The V and J ends lost 1 base and 5 bases respectively, with 9 bases between them. This CDR3 comprises 14 residues.

The V gene is TRBV6-5, the J gene TRBJ1-2; tentatively, D is TRBD1 (6 bases). Trimming left V 8 bases short and J 0 bases short, with 16 bases between. The germline gives CDR1 MNHEY, CDR2 SVGAGI. CDR3 length: 15 residues. CDR3: CASRNRGAANYGYTF. Here the CDR3 DNA reads TGTGCCAGCCGAAACCGGGGGGCCGCTAACTATGGCTACACCTTC.

The V gene is TRBV13, the J gene TRBJ2-5; D perhaps matches TRBD2 (5 bases). V lost 3 bases to trimming and J lost 1 base, with 9 bases between them. Per germline, CDR1 PRHDT and CDR2 FYEKMQ (reference sequence). CDR3 length: 14 amino acids. CDR3 region: CASSFTGFQETQYF. In DNA, the CDR3 is TGTGCCAGCAGCTTTACGGGATTCCAAGAGACCCAGTACTTC.

The CDR3 DNA reads TGCGCCAGCAGTGAGGGTCGGTGGAACACTGAAGCTTTCTTT. This encodes CASSEGRWNTEAFF. The chain uses TRBV10-1 and TRBJ1-1; the D is unclear. This CDR3 region has 14 residues. CDR1 and CDR2 (germline): WNHNN, SYGVQD (reference sequence). V was pared by 2 bases and J by 1 base, with 8 bases between.

This rearrangement joins TRBV25-1 to TRBJ1-4; D call uncertain. Germline values: CDR1 MGHDK, CDR2 SYGVNS. The CDR3 length is 14 residues. V was shortened by 8 bases and J by 5 bases, with 15 bases between the two germline ends. CDR3 protein: CASSRQGPNEKLFF. The CDR3 DNA reads TGTGCCAGCTCTAGACAAGGCCCGAATGAAAAACTGTTTTTT.

This clone has more than one count but fewer than ten. This sequence joins TRBV29-1 and TRBJ1-1; D possibly corresponds to TRBD1 (5 bases). Trimming stripped 7 bases from V and 4 bases from J, with 16 bases between. Germline V gives CDR1 SQVTM, CDR2 ANQGSEA. CDR3 length: 13 residues. The CDR3, as DNA: TGCAGCGCTATGAGGGACCGGGGCACTGAAGCTTTCTTT. This translates into CSAMRDRGTEAFF. The full variable domain, in which reference TRBV29-1 and TRBJ1-1 provide the parts outside the CDR3, is SAVISQKPSRDICQRGTSLTIQCQVDSQVTMMFWYRQQPGQSLTLIATANQGSEATYESGFVIDKFPISRPNLTFSTLTVSNMSPEDSSIYLCSAMRDRGTEAFFGQGTRLTVV.

The chain has TRBV3-1 (or the pseudogene TRBV3-2) and TRBJ2-4; D remains unclear. Trimming took off 3 bases at V and 4 bases at J, with 10 bases between the two ends. The CDR3 has 14 residues. Per germline, CDR1 LGHDT and CDR2 YNNKEL (reference sequence). Written as DNA, the CDR3 is TGTGCCAGCAGCCAGGGAAGGCAGAAAAACATTCAGTACTTC. Protein: CASSQGRQKNIQYF.

This clone is a singleton in its sample. The chain joins TRBV6-6 to TRBJ1-4; TRBD1 is a possible D gene (5 bases). Germline V gene data show CDR1 as MNHNY and CDR2 as SVGAGI (reference sequence). This CDR3 has 15 amino acids. V was shortened by 5 bases and J by 0 bases, with 10 bases between the two germline ends. This chain's CDR3 is CASSVYRTTNEKLFF. CDR3 sequence (DNA): TGTGCCAGCAGTGTCTACAGGACAACTAATGAAAAACTGTTTTTT.

The V gene is TRBV5-1, the J gene TRBJ2-6, with 7 bases lining up with TRBD2. V trimming: 4 bases; J trimming: 4 bases; junction bases outside the gene matches: 11. This CDR3 is 17 amino acids long. Germline V gene lookup returns CDR1 SGHRS and CDR2 YFSETQ. The CDR3 coding sequence is TGCGCCAGCAGCGCCGGCGGGGGTACGTTGGGGGCCAACGTCCTGACTTTC. Encoded protein: CASSAGGGTLGANVLTF.

This chain joins TRBV2 and TRBJ1-1; TRBD1 matches 7 bases. The CDR3 sequence is 13 residues long. V lost 4 bases to trimming and J lost 4 bases; unmatched junction nucleotides: 3. Germline V gene data show CDR1 as SNHLY and CDR2 as FYNNEI. This CDR3 reads CASSGQGGTEAFF. CDR3 nucleotides: TGTGCCAGCAGTGGACAGGGCGGCACTGAAGCTTTCTTT.

This chain connects TRBV30 to TRBJ1-5, with D tentatively TRBD1 (6 bases). Germline loops: CDR1 GTSNPN, CDR2 SVGIG (reference sequence). V was clipped by 5 bases and J by 4 bases, with 12 bases between them. The CDR3 runs to 13 residues. The CDR3 loop reads CAWGGRGNQPQHF. The DNA of the CDR3 is TGTGCCTGGGGGGGCAGGGGAAATCAGCCCCAGCATTTT.

The genes are TRBV5-4 and TRBJ2-7; D not resolved. The CDR3 sequence is 12 residues long. Germline CDR1 SGHNT, CDR2 YYREEE (reference sequence). Trimming took 4 bases from V and 6 from J, leaving 11 bases between them. CDR3 nucleotide sequence: TGTGCCAGCAGCCCCGGTGGGCTCGAGCAGTACTTC. This codes for CASSPGGLEQYF.